This TCR beta chain was recorded in a study of CD8 T cell repertoires and HIV-1 epitope variants. Concerning this clone itself: Its specificity is unknown.

The CDR3 loop spans 18 amino acids. Data came from immunoSEQ multiplex PCR; TCRdb stores just in-frame clones and leaves some out. This table has 5,600 or so clones, about 65% appearing once. The specimen sequenced was cultured CD8+ T cells derived from PBMCs. The chain recombines TRBV21-1 with TRBJ2-1; the D call of TRBD1 is as the table states it, not checked on the DNA. TRBV21-1 is flagged as a pseudogene. This receptor was taken from a male donor with HIV. The CDR3 DNA follows: TGTGCCAGCCCCCCGTCCTACAGGGTTCCGAGCTCCTACAATGAGCAGTTCTTC. The encoded protein is CASPPSYRVPSSYNEQFF.